This TCR beta chain originates from a study of blood T cell repertoires in COVID-19. Overall study: Collection of acute and convalescent COVID-19 samples took place in the United States, Italy and Spain. T cells, B-cell-depleted T cells, or PBMCs supplied cDNA or gDNA.

Authors' methods: Amplifying reference gene primers gave estimates of nucleated cell counts. The table came from immunoSEQ multiplex PCR; TCRdb's copy has only in-frame clones and leaves some out. The V and J calls and clone size come from that table; D and trimming were worked out from the DNA. Of about 200,000 clones listed, 88% are singletons. The V and J ends lost 6 bases and 0 bases respectively, with 21 bases between them. Germline V CDR1 and CDR2: SNHLY, FYNNEI. The CDR3 sequence is 18 residues long. The receptor's source is a man aged 18-30 years with active or convalescent COVID-19. Material: peripheral blood. The chain carries TRBV2 and TRBJ2-4; D perhaps matches TRBD2 (6 bases). CDR3 DNA sequence: TGTGCCAGCAGCGCCGCTTTTTCGGCGGGGATAGCCAAAAACATTCAGTACTTC. Translated, it gives CASSAAFSAGIAKNIQYF.